Given below is one T cell receptor beta chain in context. The data are from a study of T cell changes during pregnancy in multiple sclerosis. Assay used: immunoSEQ multiplex PCR; TCRdb lists only in-frame clones, some missing. Among tens of thousands of clones listed, roughly 93% were seen once. The V gene's germline CDR1 is MNHEY and CDR2 SVGAGI. The CDR3 runs 15 residues. Trimming left V 6 bases short and J 0 bases short, with 14 bases between. Source: peripheral blood, taken in the third trimester of pregnancy. This TCR came from a female donor with multiple sclerosis, enrolled in a pregnancy study. The chain combines TRBV6-5 with TRBJ1-2; possibly TRBD1 for D (5 bases). The CDR3, as DNA: TGTGCCAGCAGCTCCGGGGGAGAACCTAACTATGGCTACACCTTC. Its translation is CASSSGGEPNYGYTF.